These T cell receptor beta chains were read from a single sample in a study of T cell responses to AZD1222 COVID-19 vaccine. Profiling relied on immunoSEQ multiplex PCR, and the TCRdb table lists in-frame clones only, not all of them. This table holds some 150,000 clones, 90% found once. Material: peripheral blood, obtained on day 0 of AZD1222 vaccination. These TCRs come from an adult in good health. Each CDR3 is given with its conserved first and last residue. A D gene is named only where the DNA matches it firmly. The size field is filled for only some rows; it gives once, few, many or a size class.

clone size	V gene	D gene	J gene	CDR3 protein	CDR3 DNA
NA	TRBV7-2	TRBD1	TRBJ1-2	CASSSSTGAGYTF	TGTGCCAGCAGCTCAAGTACAGGGGCCGGCTACACCTTC
NA	TRBV15	TRBD1	TRBJ2-3	CATSSQPGQGADTQYF	TGTGCCACCAGCTCCCAGCCGGGACAGGGGGCAGATACGCAGTATTTT
NA	TRBV2	NA	TRBJ2-5	CASSVRNQETQYF	TGTGCCAGCAGTGTCAGGAACCAAGAGACCCAGTACTTC
NA	TRBV4-3	NA	TRBJ2-1	CASSQVGRTLSGSSYNEQFF	TGCGCCAGCAGCCAAGTGGGACGCACCCTAAGCGGGTCGTCCTACAATGAGCAGTTCTTC
NA	TRBV13	TRBD2	TRBJ2-3	CASSQSSGDTDTQYF	TGTGCCAGCAGCCAAAGTAGCGGGGACACAGATACGCAGTATTTT
NA	TRBV11-2	TRBD2	TRBJ2-1	CASSLAGEVYINEQFF	TGTGCCAGCAGCCTAGCGGGAGAGGTTTATATCAATGAGCAGTTCTTC
NA	TRBV3-1/TRBV3-2	NA	TRBJ2-7	CASSQDPPYEQYF	TGTGCCAGCAGCCAAGATCCACCCTACGAGCAGTACTTC
NA	TRBV28	NA	TRBJ1-5	CASSFLGDQPQHF	TGTGCCAGCAGTTTTCTAGGGGATCAGCCCCAGCATTTT
NA	TRBV6-1	TRBD1	TRBJ1-5	CASSEAGGGQPQHF	TGTGCCAGCAGTGAAGCAGGGGGCGGGCAGCCCCAGCATTTT
NA	TRBV2	NA	TRBJ2-1	CASSGQASNEQFF	TGTGCCAGCAGTGGTCAAGCGTCCAATGAGCAGTTCTTC
few	TRBV9	NA	TRBJ1-2	CASSTDSLYGYTF	TGTGCCAGCAGCACAGACAGTTTGTATGGCTACACCTTC
NA	TRBV18	NA	TRBJ1-1	CASSTKNTEAFF	TGTGCCAGCTCAACCAAGAACACTGAAGCTTTCTTT
NA	TRBV28	NA	TRBJ1-1	CASSLGPGGMNTEAFF	TGTGCCAGCAGTTTGGGGCCCGGGGGTATGAACACTGAAGCTTTCTTT
NA	TRBV19	NA	TRBJ1-5	CASNRGWGNQPQHF	TGTGCCAGTAATCGGGGGTGGGGCAATCAGCCCCAGCATTTT
NA	TRBV5-6	NA	TRBJ1-1	CASSFRSLNTEAFF	TGTGCCAGCAGCTTCCGAAGTTTGAACACTGAAGCTTTCTTT
NA	TRBV14	NA	TRBJ1-1	CASSQDLRATEAFF	TGTGCCAGCAGCCAAGACCTCAGGGCCACTGAAGCTTTCTTT
NA	TRBV28	NA	TRBJ2-1	CASSPPQGNYNEQFF	TGTGCCAGCAGCCCACCCCAGGGGAATTACAATGAGCAGTTCTTC
NA	TRBV4-3	NA	TRBJ2-4	CASSQGNIQYF	TGCGCCAGCAGCCAGGGGAACATTCAGTACTTC
NA	TRBV5-4	TRBD2	TRBJ2-3	CASSPLAGGATDTQYF	TGTGCCAGCAGCCCACTAGCGGGAGGCGCCACAGATACGCAGTATTTT
NA	TRBV19	TRBD1	TRBJ1-5	CASSMEQGSQPQHF	TGTGCCAGTAGTATGGAACAGGGGAGTCAGCCCCAGCATTTT
NA	TRBV27	NA	TRBJ2-2	CASSLNTGELFF	TGTGCCAGCAGTTTAAACACCGGGGAGCTGTTTTTT
NA	TRBV5-1	NA	TRBJ2-3	CASSLLQSTDTQYF	TGCGCCAGCAGCTTGCTACAGTCCACAGATACGCAGTATTTT
NA	TRBV28	TRBD1	TRBJ2-2	CASSGTGLNTGELFF	TGTGCCAGCAGTGGGACAGGGCTAAACACCGGGGAGCTGTTTTTT
NA	TRBV19	TRBD1	TRBJ2-7	CASKLRQGAYEQYF	TGTGCCAGTAAACTCCGACAGGGTGCCTACGAGCAGTACTTC
NA	TRBV3-1/TRBV3-2	NA	TRBJ2-7	CASSQVGGAQYEQYF	TGTGCCAGCAGCCAAGTAGGAGGGGCCCAATACGAGCAGTACTTC
once	TRBV4-3	NA	TRBJ2-5	CASSQGFGREQETQYF	TGCGCCAGCAGCCAAGGATTCGGGAGAGAACAAGAGACCCAGTACTTC
NA	TRBV9	NA	TRBJ2-1	CASRGEGSYNEQFF	TGTGCCTCCAGGGGAGAGGGCTCCTACAATGAGCAGTTCTTC
NA	TRBV20-1	NA	TRBJ2-5	CSARDRETQYF	TGCAGTGCTAGAGATAGGGAGACCCAGTACTTC
NA	TRBV29-1	NA	TRBJ2-2	CSVEVGTNTGELFF	TGCAGCGTTGAAGTGGGAACGAACACCGGGGAGCTGTTTTTT